This TCR beta chain was retrieved from a study of OX40 agonist ivuxolimab in advanced cancers. About the research overall: Those enrolled were about 80% male, with a mean age of around 57 years and ages from about 20 to 80.

Profiled with immunoSEQ multiplex PCR; TCRdb holds only in-frame clones, not every one. The data hold around 80,000 clones, with 85% to 90% observed a single time. The V gene's germline CDR1 is LGHNT and CDR2 FRNRAP. Trimming shortened V by 1 base and J by 0 bases, and 19 bases separated the two germline ends. The CDR3 extends over 19 amino acids. Points from the study as a whole: There were also nonresponders showing low normalized T-cell clonal expansion. At doses 0.1 to 3.0 mg/kg, CD4+ and CD8+ clones expanded. Among the least clonally expanded were partial responders at 0.1-3.0 mg/kg.

Points on this clone: The antigen remains unidentified.

This TCR was recovered from an adult with an advanced solid tumor such as melanoma, head and neck, liver or kidney cancer. V gene TRBV12-5 combines with J gene TRBJ1-5, with no clear D. Sample: CD4+ or CD8+ T cells sorted from blood, taken in a trial of the OX40 agonist ivuxolimab. This CDR3 reads CASGLDAVGLHYSNQPQHF. Written as DNA, the CDR3 is TGTGCTAGTGGTTTGGACGCCGTGGGTCTCCACTATAGCAATCAGCCCCAGCATTTT.